This TCR beta chain stems from a study of blood T cell repertoires in COVID-19. At the level of the study: The United States, Italy and Spain were the sources of the acute and convalescent COVID-19 samples. In each case, the material was cDNA or gDNA derived from T cells, B-cell-depleted T cells, or PBMCs.

Trimming stripped 4 bases from V and 8 bases from J, with 23 bases between. Per the germline V gene, CDR1 is LNHDA and CDR2 is SQIVND (reference sequence). The CDR3 loop spans 16 amino acids. Original processing notes: Reference gene primer amplification gave estimated nucleated cell counts. Repertoires were generated with immunoSEQ multiplex PCR, while TCRdb's copy carries only in-frame clones and drops some. V, J and clone size derive from that table, while D and trimming were established from the DNA sequence. This sample has 150,000 or so clones; about 89% occur once, and the top ten carry over 0.45%.

The TCR comes from a man between 50 and 59 years old with acute or convalescent COVID-19. The chain couples TRBV19 to TRBJ1-2, with TRBD1 as a possible D gene (6 bases). The specimen sequenced was peripheral blood. The CDR3 DNA sequence: TGTGCCAGTAGTAAGGCAGGGGATGGGACTATGCACGGCTACACCTTC. Translating it yields CASSKAGDGTMHGYTF.